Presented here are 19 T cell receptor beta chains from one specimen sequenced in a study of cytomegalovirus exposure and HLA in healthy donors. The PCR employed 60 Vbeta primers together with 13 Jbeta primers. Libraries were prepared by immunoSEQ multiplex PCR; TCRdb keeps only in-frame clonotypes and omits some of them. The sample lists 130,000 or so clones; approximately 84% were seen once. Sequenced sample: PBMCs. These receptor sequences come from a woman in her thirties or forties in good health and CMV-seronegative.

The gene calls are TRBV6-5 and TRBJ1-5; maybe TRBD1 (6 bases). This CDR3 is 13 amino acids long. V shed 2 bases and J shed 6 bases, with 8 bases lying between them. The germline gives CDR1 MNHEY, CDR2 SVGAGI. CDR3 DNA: TGTGCCAGCAGTTACAACAGGGTTCAGCCCCAGCATTTT. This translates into CASSYNRVQPQHF.

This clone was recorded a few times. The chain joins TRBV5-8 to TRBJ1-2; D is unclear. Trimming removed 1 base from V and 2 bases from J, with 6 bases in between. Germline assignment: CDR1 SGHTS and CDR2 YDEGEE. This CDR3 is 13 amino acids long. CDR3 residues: CASSLIPNYGYTF. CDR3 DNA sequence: TGTGCCAGCAGCTTGATCCCGAACTATGGCTACACCTTC.

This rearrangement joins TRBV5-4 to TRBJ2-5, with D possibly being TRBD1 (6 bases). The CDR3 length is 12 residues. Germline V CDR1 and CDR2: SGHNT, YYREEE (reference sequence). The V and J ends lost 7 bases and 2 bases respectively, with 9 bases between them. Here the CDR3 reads CASGGWQETQYF. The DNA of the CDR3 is TGTGCCAGCGGGGGCTGGCAAGAGACCCAGTACTTC.

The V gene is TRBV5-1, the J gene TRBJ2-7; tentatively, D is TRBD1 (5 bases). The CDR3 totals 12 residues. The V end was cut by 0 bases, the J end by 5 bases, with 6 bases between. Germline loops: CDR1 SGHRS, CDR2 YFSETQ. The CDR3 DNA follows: TGCGCCAGCAGCTTGGAAGGGGACGAGCAGTACTTC. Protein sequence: CASSLEGDEQYF.

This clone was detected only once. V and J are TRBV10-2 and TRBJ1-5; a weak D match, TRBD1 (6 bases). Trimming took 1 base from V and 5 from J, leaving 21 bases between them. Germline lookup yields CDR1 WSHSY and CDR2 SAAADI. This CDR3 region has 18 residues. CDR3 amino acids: CASSELHRVWGQDQPQHF. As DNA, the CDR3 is TGCGCCAGCAGTGAGTTACACAGGGTGTGGGGGCAGGATCAGCCCCAGCATTTT.

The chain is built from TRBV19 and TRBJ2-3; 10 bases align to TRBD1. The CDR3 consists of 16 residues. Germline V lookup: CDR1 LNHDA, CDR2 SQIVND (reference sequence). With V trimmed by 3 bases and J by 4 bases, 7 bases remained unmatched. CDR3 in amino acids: CASSILGTGAADTQYF. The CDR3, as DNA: TGTGCCAGTAGTATTCTAGGGACAGGGGCGGCAGATACGCAGTATTTT. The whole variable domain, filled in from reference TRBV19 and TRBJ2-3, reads DGGITQSPKYLFRKEGQNVTLSCEQNLNHDAMYWYRQDPGQGLRLIYYSQIVNDFQKGDIAEGYSVSREKKESFPLTVTSAQKNPTAFYLCASSILGTGAADTQYFGPGTRLTVL.

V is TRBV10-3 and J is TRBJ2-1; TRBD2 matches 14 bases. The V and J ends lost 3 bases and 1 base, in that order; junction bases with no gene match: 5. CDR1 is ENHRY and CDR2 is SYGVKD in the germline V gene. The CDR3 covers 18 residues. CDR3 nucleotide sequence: TGTGCCATCAGTGAATCCGGGACTAGCGGGAGATCCTACAATGAGCAGTTCTTC. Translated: CAISESGTSGRSYNEQFF.

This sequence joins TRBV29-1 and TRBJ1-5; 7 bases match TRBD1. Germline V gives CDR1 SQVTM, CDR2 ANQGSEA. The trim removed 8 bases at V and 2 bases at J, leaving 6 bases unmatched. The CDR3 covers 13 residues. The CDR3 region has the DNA TGCAGCACCAAAACAGGGGGCAATCAGCCCCAGCATTTT. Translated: CSTKTGGNQPQHF.

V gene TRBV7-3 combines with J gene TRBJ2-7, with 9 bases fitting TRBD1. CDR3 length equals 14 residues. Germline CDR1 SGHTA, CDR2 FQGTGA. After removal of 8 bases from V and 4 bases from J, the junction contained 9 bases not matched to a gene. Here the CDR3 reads CASQPGQGFYEQYF. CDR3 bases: TGTGCCAGCCAGCCGGGACAGGGATTTTACGAGCAGTACTTC.

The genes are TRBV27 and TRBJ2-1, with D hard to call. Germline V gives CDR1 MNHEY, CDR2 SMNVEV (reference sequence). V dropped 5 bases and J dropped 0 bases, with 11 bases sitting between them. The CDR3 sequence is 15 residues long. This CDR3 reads CASSPGPGSYNEQFF. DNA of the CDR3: TGTGCCAGCAGTCCTGGGCCCGGCTCCTACAATGAGCAGTTCTTC.

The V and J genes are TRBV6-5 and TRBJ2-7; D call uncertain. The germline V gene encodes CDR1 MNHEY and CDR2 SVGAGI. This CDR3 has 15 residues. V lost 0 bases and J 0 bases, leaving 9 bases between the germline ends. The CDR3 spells CASSYSFPYSYEQYF. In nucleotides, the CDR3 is TGTGCCAGCAGTTACTCGTTTCCGTACTCCTACGAGCAGTACTTC.

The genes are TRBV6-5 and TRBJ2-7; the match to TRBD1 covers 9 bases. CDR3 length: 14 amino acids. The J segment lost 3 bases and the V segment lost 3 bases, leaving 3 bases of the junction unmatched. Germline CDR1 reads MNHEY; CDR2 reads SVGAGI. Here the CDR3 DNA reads TGTGCCAGCAGTTATGGGGGACAGGGCTACGAGCAGTACTTC. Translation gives CASSYGGQGYEQYF.

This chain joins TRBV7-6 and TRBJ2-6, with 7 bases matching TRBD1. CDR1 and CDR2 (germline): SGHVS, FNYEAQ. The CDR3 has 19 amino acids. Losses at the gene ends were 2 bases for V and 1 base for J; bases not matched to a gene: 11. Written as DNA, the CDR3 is TGTGCCAGCAGCTTAACTCGGGACAGAATTGTATCTGGGGCCAACGTCCTGACTTTC. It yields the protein CASSLTRDRIVSGANVLTF.

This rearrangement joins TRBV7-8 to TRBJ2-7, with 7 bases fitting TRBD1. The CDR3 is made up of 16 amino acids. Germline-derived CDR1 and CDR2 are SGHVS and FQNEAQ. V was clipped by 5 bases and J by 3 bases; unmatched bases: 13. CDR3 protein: CASSHNLRDSNYEQYF. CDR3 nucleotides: TGTGCCAGCAGCCATAACCTCCGGGACAGTAACTACGAGCAGTACTTC.

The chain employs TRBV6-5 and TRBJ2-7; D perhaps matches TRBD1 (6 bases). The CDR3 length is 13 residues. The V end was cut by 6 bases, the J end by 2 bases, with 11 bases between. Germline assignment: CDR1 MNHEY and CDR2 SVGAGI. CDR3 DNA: TGTGCCAGCAGGCGGACAGCGACCTACGAGCAGTACTTC. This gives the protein CASRRTATYEQYF.

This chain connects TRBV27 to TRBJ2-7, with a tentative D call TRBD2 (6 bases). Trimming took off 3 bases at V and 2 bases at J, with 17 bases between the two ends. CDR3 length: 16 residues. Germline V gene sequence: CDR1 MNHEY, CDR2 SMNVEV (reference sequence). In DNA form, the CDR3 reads TGTGCCAGCAGTTTGGGGCCGGGACTGGATGCCTACGAGCAGTACTTC. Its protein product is CASSLGPGLDAYEQYF.

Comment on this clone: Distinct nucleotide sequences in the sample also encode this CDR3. The CDR3 here is CASNRAGVGEQYF. The CDR3 nucleotides read TGCGCCAGCAATAGAGCGGGGGTGGGCGAGCAGTACTTC. The chain combines TRBV5-1 with TRBJ2-7, with 8 bases aligning to TRBD2. Germline V gene sequence: CDR1 SGHRS, CDR2 YFSETQ. V shed 6 bases, J shed 6 bases, and the junction held 8 bases outside the gene matches. This CDR3 has 13 residues.

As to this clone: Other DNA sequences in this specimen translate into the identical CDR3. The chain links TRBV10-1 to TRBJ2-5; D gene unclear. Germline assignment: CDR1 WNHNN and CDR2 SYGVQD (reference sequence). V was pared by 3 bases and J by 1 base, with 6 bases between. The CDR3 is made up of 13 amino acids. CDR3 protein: CASSDRIQETQYF. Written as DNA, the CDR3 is TGCGCCAGCAGTGACAGAATCCAAGAGACCCAGTACTTC.

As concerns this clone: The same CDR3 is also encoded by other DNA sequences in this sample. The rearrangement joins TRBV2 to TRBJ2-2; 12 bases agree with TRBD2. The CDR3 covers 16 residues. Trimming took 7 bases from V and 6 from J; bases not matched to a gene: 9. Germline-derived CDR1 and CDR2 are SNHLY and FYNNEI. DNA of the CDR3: TGTGCCAGCAATGGACTAGCGGGGATGTTTTCCGGGGAGCTGTTTTTT. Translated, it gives CASNGLAGMFSGELFF. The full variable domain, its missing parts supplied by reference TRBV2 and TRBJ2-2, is EPEVTQTPSHQVTQMGQEVILRCVPISNHLYFYWYRQILGQKVEFLVSFYNNEISEKSEIFDDQFSVERPDGSNFTLKIRSTKLEDSAMYFCASNGLAGMFSGELFFGEGSRLTVL.